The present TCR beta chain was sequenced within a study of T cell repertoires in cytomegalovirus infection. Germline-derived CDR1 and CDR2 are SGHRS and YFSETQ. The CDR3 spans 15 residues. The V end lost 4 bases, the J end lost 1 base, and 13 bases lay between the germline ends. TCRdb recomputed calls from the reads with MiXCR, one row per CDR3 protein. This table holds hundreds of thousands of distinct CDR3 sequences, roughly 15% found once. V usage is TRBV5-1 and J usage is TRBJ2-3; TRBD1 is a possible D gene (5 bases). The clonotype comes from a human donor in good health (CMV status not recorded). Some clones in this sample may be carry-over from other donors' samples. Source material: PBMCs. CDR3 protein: CASSPTDPGTDTQYF. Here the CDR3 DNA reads TGCGCCAGCAGCCCGACAGACCCGGGCACAGATACGCAGTATTTT. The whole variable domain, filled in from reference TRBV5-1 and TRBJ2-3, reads KAGVTQTPRYLIKTRGQQVTLSCSPISGHRSVSWYQQTPGQGLQFLFEYFSETQRNKGNFPGRFSGRQFSNSRSEMNVSTLELGDSALYLCASSPTDPGTDTQYFGPGTRLTVL.